This T cell receptor beta chain was sequenced for a study of cytomegalovirus exposure and HLA in healthy donors. For the study at large: Roughly 179 million T cells yielded about 120 million unique TCR beta sequences, as an earlier analysis found.

60 Vbeta and 13 Jbeta primers were used in PCR. Data came from immunoSEQ multiplex PCR; TCRdb stores just in-frame clones and leaves some out. This sample contains 70,000 to 85,000 clones. After removal of 5 bases from V and 4 bases from J, the junction contained 11 bases not matched to a gene. This CDR3 is built from 15 residues. The V gene's germline CDR1 is SGHDT and CDR2 YYEEEE. The TCR was taken from a female donor in good health and CMV-seropositive. The rearrangement links TRBV5-6 to TRBJ1-2; 7 positions match TRBD1. Sequences were obtained from PBMCs. DNA for the CDR3: TGTGCCAGCAGGACTACAGGGGAGCAAGGCTATGGCTACACCTTC. Protein: CASRTTGEQGYGYTF.